These T cell receptor beta chains were read from a single sample in a study of cytomegalovirus exposure and HLA in healthy donors. This table comes from immunoSEQ multiplex PCR, and its TCRdb copy is limited to in-frame clones, with some not included. The data show roughly 100,000 clones, 9.5% to 13% seen once. Sequencing was performed on PBMCs. These receptors all stem from a middle-aged man in good health and CMV-seropositive. The CDR3 runs from the conserved cysteine through the conserved F or W. D genes are given only for firm matches. Clone size appears in some rows only: once, few, many, or a class for an expanded clone.

v_call	j_call	d_call	clone_size	cdr3_aa	cdr3_nt
TRBV5-1	TRBJ2-2	NA	few	CASTDKLALGTGELFF	TGCGCCAGCACCGATAAACTAGCCCTCGGCACCGGGGAGCTGTTTTTT
TRBV14	TRBJ1-1	NA	NA	CASSQRDFLNTEAFF	TGTGCCAGCAGCCAACGGGACTTCTTGAACACTGAAGCTTTCTTT
TRBV28	TRBJ2-3	TRBD2	NA	CAAGGSPGDTQYF	TGTGCGGCCGGGGGGAGCCCAGGCGATACGCAGTATTTT
TRBV19	TRBJ2-1	TRBD2	NA	CASSLSREGEQFF	TGTGCCAGTAGTTTGTCTAGGGAGGGTGAGCAGTTCTTC
TRBV4-1	TRBJ2-7	TRBD2	NA	CASSHNLAGVYEQYF	TGCGCCAGCAGCCATAATCTAGCGGGGGTCTACGAGCAGTACTTC
TRBV19	TRBJ2-7	TRBD1	NA	CASSPGQLPAYEQYF	TGTGCCAGTAGTCCGGGACAGCTCCCTGCCTACGAGCAGTACTTC
TRBV12-5	TRBJ1-2	TRBD1	few	CASGLGHLGTVSLHYGYTF	TGTGCTAGTGGTTTGGGACATCTCGGGACAGTGTCTCTCCACTATGGCTACACCTTC
TRBV27	TRBJ1-1	TRBD1	NA	CASRTGVTEAFF	TGTGCCAGTCGGACAGGGGTTACTGAAGCTTTCTTT
TRBV7-3	TRBJ1-2	NA	few	CASSLGGNYGYTF	TGTGCCAGCAGCTTGGGGGGGAACTATGGCTACACCTTC
TRBV11-3	TRBJ1-2	NA	many	CASSLGVQGHYGYTF	TGTGCCAGCAGCTTAGGGGTGCAGGGCCACTATGGCTACACCTTC
TRBV5-1	TRBJ2-6	NA	NA	CASSLVSGFGANVLTF	TGCGCCAGCAGCTTGGTATCGGGGTTTGGGGCCAACGTCCTGACTTTC
TRBV6-8	TRBJ1-5	NA	few	CASSSISRTARNQPQHF	TGTGCCAGCAGCTCGATCTCCCGGACAGCAAGAAATCAGCCCCAGCATTTT
TRBV5-4	TRBJ2-1	TRBD2	NA	CASSLGSGTRVPNEQFF	TGTGCCAGCAGCTTGGGTTCTGGGACTAGGGTTCCCAATGAGCAGTTCTTC
TRBV6-1	TRBJ2-7	NA	few	CASSVANTYEQYF	TGTGCCAGCAGCGTAGCGAACACCTACGAGCAGTACTTC
TRBV4-1	TRBJ1-2	NA	few	CASSQVDMGISNYGYTF	TGCGCCAGCAGCCAAGTTGATATGGGCATTAGTAACTATGGCTACACCTTC
TRBV28	TRBJ1-3	TRBD1	few	CASSLTGLTSSGNTIYF	TGTGCCAGCAGTTTGACAGGGCTCACCTCCTCTGGAAACACCATATATTTT
TRBV19	TRBJ1-1	NA	few	CASRSLPGERMNTEAFF	TGTGCCAGTAGATCCCTTCCAGGGGAACGCATGAACACTGAAGCTTTCTTT
TRBV7-2	TRBJ1-4	NA	few	CASSYRQLEKLFF	TGTGCCAGCAGCTACAGACAGTTGGAAAAACTGTTTTTT
TRBV19	TRBJ1-5	NA	NA	CAKNSAAVINQPQHF	TGTGCCAAAAACTCCGCGGCGGTCATTAATCAGCCCCAGCATTTT
TRBV5-1	TRBJ1-2	NA	NA	CASSVGHGENYGYTF	TGCGCCAGCAGCGTTGGACACGGCGAGAACTATGGCTACACCTTC
TRBV2	TRBJ2-6	TRBD2	NA	CASGGEGRTSGANVLTF	TGTGCCAGCGGGGGGGAAGGGAGGACCTCTGGGGCCAACGTCCTGACTTTC
TRBV9	TRBJ2-3	TRBD1	NA	CASSVEGQGGTDTQYF	TGTGCCAGCAGCGTGGAGGGACAGGGAGGGACCGATACGCAGTATTTT
TRBV11-3	TRBJ2-7	NA	NA	CASSPPLRRKGYEQYF	TGTGCCAGCAGCCCCCCGCTGCGGAGGAAGGGCTACGAGCAGTACTTC
TRBV28	TRBJ2-2	NA	few	CASSSLGGTNTGELFF	TGTGCCAGCAGTTCCTTGGGCGGGACGAACACCGGGGAGCTGTTTTTT
TRBV11-2	TRBJ2-7	TRBD1	few	CASSPRQGSTEQYF	TGTGCCAGCAGCCCTCGACAGGGCTCTACCGAGCAGTACTTC
TRBV5-1	TRBJ2-5	NA	NA	CASGLAGIETQYF	TGCGCCAGCGGCTTGGCCGGTATCGAGACCCAGTACTTC
TRBV9	TRBJ1-5	TRBD1	NA	CASSVEDRGLVQPQHF	TGTGCCAGCAGCGTAGAAGACAGGGGGCTGGTTCAGCCCCAGCATTTT
TRBV6-7	TRBJ2-7	TRBD2	NA	CASRAGTSETSYEQYF	TGTGCCAGCAGAGCCGGGACTAGCGAAACCTCCTACGAGCAGTACTTC
TRBV5-1	TRBJ2-3	TRBD2	few	CASSLGSGSDTQYF	TGCGCCAGCAGCTTGGGTAGCGGGTCAGATACGCAGTATTTT
TRBV2	TRBJ1-4	NA	few	CASSEGGGATNEKLFF	TGTGCCAGCAGTGAGGGAGGGGGTGCGACTAATGAAAAACTGTTTTTT
TRBV28	TRBJ1-2	TRBD1	NA	CASIIQGAPGGYPF	TGTGCCAGCATCATACAGGGGGCGCCGGGAGGCTACCCCTTC
TRBV5-4	TRBJ2-1	TRBD2	NA	CASSPDLAGANHEQFF	TGTGCCAGCAGCCCCGACCTAGCGGGAGCCAACCATGAGCAGTTCTTC
TRBV6-4	TRBJ2-3	NA	NA	CASSDGLDSDTQYF	TGTGCCAGCAGTGACGGGCTGGACTCAGATACGCAGTATTTT
TRBV5-4	TRBJ1-5	NA	few	CASSNGGGFNQPQHF	TGTGCCAGCTCGAATGGGGGAGGGTTCAATCAGCCCCAGCATTTT
TRBV30	TRBJ2-5	NA	NA	CAWSGLGGETQYF	TGTGCCTGGAGTGGACTGGGAGGAGAGACCCAGTACTTC
TRBV4-1	TRBJ2-3	TRBD1	NA	CASSQAGRGSDGDTQYF	TGCGCCAGCAGCCAAGCGGGCAGGGGGTCAGATGGAGATACGCAGTATTTT
TRBV6-1	TRBJ1-1	TRBD1	NA	CASTGTGWNTEAFF	TGTGCCAGCACGGGGACAGGGTGGAACACTGAAGCTTTCTTT
TRBV28	TRBJ2-1	NA	NA	CASSFDYHSYNEQFF	TGTGCCAGCAGTTTCGACTACCACTCCTACAATGAGCAGTTCTTC
TRBV19	TRBJ2-1	TRBD1	few	CASREQGWTNEQFF	TGTGCCAGTAGGGAACAGGGGTGGACCAATGAGCAGTTCTTC
TRBV9	TRBJ1-1	NA	NA	CASSVEVQNSEAFF	TGTGCCAGCAGCGTAGAAGTTCAAAACTCCGAAGCTTTCTTT
TRBV19	TRBJ1-5	TRBD1	few	CASSIGGGQGSQPQHF	TGTGCCAGTAGTATAGGAGGGGGACAGGGTTCTCAGCCCCAGCATTTT
TRBV15	TRBJ1-4	NA	few	CATSPPGVTNEKLFF	TGTGCCACCAGCCCCCCCGGGGTAACTAATGAAAAACTGTTTTTT
TRBV7-9	TRBJ1-1	TRBD1	few	CASSGDRGRNTEAFF	TGTGCCAGCAGCGGAGACAGGGGGCGAAACACTGAAGCTTTCTTT
TRBV9	TRBJ2-1	TRBD2	NA	CASSVTSGTTSYNEQFF	TGTGCCAGCAGCGTGACTAGCGGGACCACATCCTACAATGAGCAGTTCTTC
TRBV6-6	TRBJ2-2	TRBD2	few	CASSSGLADLTGELFF	TGTGCCAGCAGTTCGGGACTAGCGGACCTCACCGGGGAGCTGTTTTTT
TRBV4-2	TRBJ2-7	NA	few	CASSQDQGGGYEQYF	TGTGCCAGCAGCCAAGATCAGGGGGGAGGCTACGAGCAGTACTTC
TRBV6-5	TRBJ2-7	NA	few	CASSSGLPYYEQYF	TGTGCCAGCAGTTCCGGACTACCGTATTACGAGCAGTACTTC
TRBV5-6	TRBJ1-4	TRBD1	NA	CASSTGGQGAGKLFF	TGTGCCAGCAGCACGGGGGGACAGGGTGCGGGAAAACTGTTTTTT
TRBV5-6	TRBJ2-5	TRBD2	few	CASSLELADQETQYF	TGTGCCAGCAGCTTGGAACTAGCGGACCAAGAGACCCAGTACTTC
TRBV30	TRBJ2-7	TRBD2	few	CAWSVSGGSHEQYF	TGTGCCTGGAGTGTGTCGGGAGGATCCCACGAGCAGTACTTC
TRBV2	TRBJ2-2	TRBD1	NA	CASSFPGQGAGELFF	TGTGCCAGCAGTTTCCCGGGACAGGGGGCCGGGGAGCTGTTTTTT
TRBV4-3	TRBJ1-2	NA	NA	CASSTTEGNYGYTF	TGCGCCAGCAGCACAACGGAGGGTAACTATGGCTACACCTTC
TRBV6-6	TRBJ1-2	NA	NA	CASSYPRDTQYGYTF	TGTGCCAGCAGTTACCCCCGGGACACCCAATATGGCTACACCTTC
TRBV9	TRBJ1-5	NA	few	CASSGTLGQPQHF	TGTGCCAGCAGCGGGACTCTTGGCCAGCCCCAGCATTTT
TRBV4-2	TRBJ2-6	NA	NA	CASSPTDNSGANVLTF	TGTGCCAGCAGCCCAACCGACAACTCTGGGGCCAACGTCCTGACTTTC